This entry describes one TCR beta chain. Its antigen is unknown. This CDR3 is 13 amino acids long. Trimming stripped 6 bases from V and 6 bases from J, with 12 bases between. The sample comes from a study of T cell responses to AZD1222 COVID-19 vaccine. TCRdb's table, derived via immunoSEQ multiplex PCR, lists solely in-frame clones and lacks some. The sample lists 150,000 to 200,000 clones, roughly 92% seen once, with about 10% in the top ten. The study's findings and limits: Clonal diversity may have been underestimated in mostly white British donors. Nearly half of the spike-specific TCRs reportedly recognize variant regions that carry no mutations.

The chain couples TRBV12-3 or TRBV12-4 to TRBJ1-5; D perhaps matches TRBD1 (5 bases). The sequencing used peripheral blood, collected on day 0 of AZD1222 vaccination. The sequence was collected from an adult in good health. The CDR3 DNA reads TGTGCCAGCAGAGCGACAGTGATTCAGCCCCAGCATTTT. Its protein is CASRATVIQPQHF.